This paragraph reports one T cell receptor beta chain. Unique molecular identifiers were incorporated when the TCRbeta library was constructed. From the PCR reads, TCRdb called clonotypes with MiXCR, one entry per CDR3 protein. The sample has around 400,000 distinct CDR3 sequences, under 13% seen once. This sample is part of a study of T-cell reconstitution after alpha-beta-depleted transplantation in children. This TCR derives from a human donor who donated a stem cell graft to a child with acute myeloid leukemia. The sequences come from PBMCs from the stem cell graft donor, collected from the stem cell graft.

Written as DNA, the CDR3 is TGTGCCAGCCGCCCCGGACCGCAGCCCCAGCATTTT. It encodes CASRPGPQPQHF. The chain couples TRBV7-9 to TRBJ1-5; D call uncertain. The CDR3 is 12 amino acids. CDR1 SEHNR and CDR2 FQNEAQ come from the germline V gene (reference sequence). V gave up 8 bases and J gave up 7 bases, with 12 bases separating them.